A selection of T cell receptor beta chains follows, all from one sample in a study of tumor-infiltrating lymphocytes in localized non-small cell lung cancer. Method: immunoSEQ multiplex PCR; TCRdb's copy keeps in-frame clones and lacks some. The sample contains about 16,000 clones, over 55% of which appear only once. The sequenced sample consisted of lung tumor tissue. These receptors originate from a human donor with non-small cell lung cancer. CDR3s include the opening cysteine and the closing phenylalanine or tryptophan. D genes are given only for firm matches. Expanded clones get a size class; other rows say once, few or many, or leave the size out.

D gene,V gene,clone size,CDR3 length,J gene,CDR3 protein,CDR3 DNA
NA,TRBV4-1,few,15,TRBJ2-6,CASSQDGNRFNVLTF,TGCGCCAGCAGCCAAGATGGGAACCGTTTCAACGTCCTGACTTTC
TRBD2,TRBV9,NA,16,TRBJ2-1,CASSGQGLAYYNEQFF,TGTGCCAGCAGCGGTCAGGGACTAGCGTACTACAATGAGCAGTTCTTC
NA,TRBV7-2,once,14,TRBJ2-1,CASSLQSSPNEQFF,TGTGCCAGCAGCTTACAATCATCCCCTAATGAGCAGTTCTTC
NA,TRBV30,NA,10,TRBJ2-1,CAWSVNEQFF,TGTGCCTGGAGTGTAAATGAGCAGTTCTTC
NA,TRBV15,NA,12,TRBJ2-1,CATSRDVYEQFF,TGTGCCACCAGCAGAGATGTGTATGAGCAGTTCTTC
NA,TRBV11-2,few,16,TRBJ2-1,CASSSSATSTWNEQFF,TGTGCCAGCAGCTCCTCAGCCACGTCTACATGGAATGAGCAGTTCTTC
NA,TRBV7-9,NA,13,TRBJ1-1,CASSLGRNTEAFF,TGTGCCAGCAGCTTAGGAAGGAACACTGAAGCTTTCTTT
TRBD2,TRBV4-2,NA,16,TRBJ2-2,CASSQDRGLETGELFF,TGTGCCAGCAGCCAAGATCGGGGACTAGAGACCGGGGAGCTGTTTTTT
NA,TRBV20-1,NA,10,TRBJ2-1,CSAKGNEQFF,TGCAGTGCTAAGGGCAATGAGCAGTTCTTC
NA,TRBV7-2,NA,13,TRBJ2-7,CASSFSPSYEQYF,TGTGCCAGCAGCTTTTCCCCCTCCTACGAGCAGTACTTC
NA,TRBV5-1,NA,14,TRBJ2-2,CASSSTRTTGELFF,TGCGCCAGCAGCTCCACTAGAACCACCGGGGAGCTGTTTTTT
NA,TRBV19,NA,13,TRBJ1-5,CASSEAFNQPQHF,TGTGCCAGTAGTGAAGCATTCAATCAGCCCCAGCATTTT
TRBD1,TRBV6-5,NA,14,TRBJ1-2,CASSLQGANYGYTF,TGTGCCAGCAGCCTACAGGGGGCTAACTATGGCTACACCTTC
TRBD1,TRBV11-3,few,15,TRBJ2-3,CASSYGQVGPDTQYF,TGTGCCAGCAGCTACGGACAGGTGGGCCCAGATACGCAGTATTTT
NA,TRBV28,NA,14,TRBJ1-3,CASSPQSSGNTIYF,TGTGCCAGCAGTCCTCAGAGCTCTGGAAACACCATATATTTT
NA,TRBV18,few,14,TRBJ1-1,CASSPPPGSGEAFF,TGTGCCAGCTCACCACCCCCAGGGTCGGGTGAAGCTTTCTTT
TRBD1,TRBV7-9,once,16,TRBJ2-3,CASSLAGQASTDTQYF,TGTGCCAGCAGCTTAGCGGGACAGGCCAGCACAGATACGCAGTATTTT
TRBD2,TRBV7-6,NA,16,TRBJ2-3,CASSLILAGATDTQYF,TGTGCCAGCAGCTTGATACTAGCGGGGGCCACAGATACGCAGTATTTT